The source of this TCR beta chain is a study of OX40 agonist ivuxolimab in advanced cancers. The study's findings and limits: Low normalized T-cell clonal expansion was also seen in some nonresponders. The authors did not determine the antigen specificity of the expanded peripheral T cells. Relative to CD4+ cells, CD8+ T cells on average had more expanded clones.

This CDR3 spans 14 amino acids. V lost 0 bases to trimming and J lost 10 bases, with 15 bases between them. CDR1 and CDR2 (germline): LNHDA, SQIVND (reference sequence). Here immunoSEQ multiplex PCR was the method, and the copy in TCRdb shows in-frame clones only, minus some. The sample yields 50,000 to 60,000 clones, roughly nine tenths seen once. Sampling of blood occurred at baseline, cycle 4 day 1, and cycle 7 day 1. On this clone: Its antigen is unknown.

The receptor comes from an adult with an advanced solid tumor such as melanoma, head and neck, liver or kidney cancer. The chain uses TRBV19 and TRBJ1-2, with D possibly matching TRBD1 (5 bases). The sample in question was CD4+ or CD8+ T cells sorted from blood, obtained in a trial of the OX40 agonist ivuxolimab. The CDR3 loop is CASSIDHIRGNYTF. DNA for the CDR3: TGTGCCAGTAGTATAGATCACATAAGGGGCAACTACACCTTC.